This TCR beta chain was retrieved from a study of T cells after yellow fever vaccination. Study at large: It was SMART-Seq v4 Ultra Low Input that prepared the fractions with low cell numbers.

General study findings and limits: Relatively few clonotypes were ones that appeared in both CD4 and CD8 compartments. The booster saw the reappearance of most primary-vaccination clones (roughly 96% CD4, less than 90% CD8).

5'RACE template switching added a universal primer site and UMIs to TCR cDNA. TCRdb re-called the 5' RACE reads with MiXCR, one entry per CDR3 protein. Of 90,000 to 130,000 distinct CDR3 sequences in the sample, 6.5% to 9% are singletons; the top ten hold roughly 23%. CDR1 SGHVS and CDR2 FQNEAQ come from the germline V gene. Trimming pared 11 bases from V and 3 bases from J, leaving 23 bases between. The CDR3 has 15 residues. This clonotype was detected many times. Its specificity is unknown. The sequencing used CD8+ T cells sorted from PBMCs, collected 45 days after the yellow fever booster vaccination. This sequence joins TRBV7-8 and TRBJ2-7; no definite D call. This sequence originates from a man aged 25-45 years who received the YFV17D yellow fever vaccine. CDR3 coding DNA: TGTGCCGTACACCCAGCCGGGCCTAGTGGCTACGAGCAGTACTTC. Its translation is CAVHPAGPSGYEQYF.